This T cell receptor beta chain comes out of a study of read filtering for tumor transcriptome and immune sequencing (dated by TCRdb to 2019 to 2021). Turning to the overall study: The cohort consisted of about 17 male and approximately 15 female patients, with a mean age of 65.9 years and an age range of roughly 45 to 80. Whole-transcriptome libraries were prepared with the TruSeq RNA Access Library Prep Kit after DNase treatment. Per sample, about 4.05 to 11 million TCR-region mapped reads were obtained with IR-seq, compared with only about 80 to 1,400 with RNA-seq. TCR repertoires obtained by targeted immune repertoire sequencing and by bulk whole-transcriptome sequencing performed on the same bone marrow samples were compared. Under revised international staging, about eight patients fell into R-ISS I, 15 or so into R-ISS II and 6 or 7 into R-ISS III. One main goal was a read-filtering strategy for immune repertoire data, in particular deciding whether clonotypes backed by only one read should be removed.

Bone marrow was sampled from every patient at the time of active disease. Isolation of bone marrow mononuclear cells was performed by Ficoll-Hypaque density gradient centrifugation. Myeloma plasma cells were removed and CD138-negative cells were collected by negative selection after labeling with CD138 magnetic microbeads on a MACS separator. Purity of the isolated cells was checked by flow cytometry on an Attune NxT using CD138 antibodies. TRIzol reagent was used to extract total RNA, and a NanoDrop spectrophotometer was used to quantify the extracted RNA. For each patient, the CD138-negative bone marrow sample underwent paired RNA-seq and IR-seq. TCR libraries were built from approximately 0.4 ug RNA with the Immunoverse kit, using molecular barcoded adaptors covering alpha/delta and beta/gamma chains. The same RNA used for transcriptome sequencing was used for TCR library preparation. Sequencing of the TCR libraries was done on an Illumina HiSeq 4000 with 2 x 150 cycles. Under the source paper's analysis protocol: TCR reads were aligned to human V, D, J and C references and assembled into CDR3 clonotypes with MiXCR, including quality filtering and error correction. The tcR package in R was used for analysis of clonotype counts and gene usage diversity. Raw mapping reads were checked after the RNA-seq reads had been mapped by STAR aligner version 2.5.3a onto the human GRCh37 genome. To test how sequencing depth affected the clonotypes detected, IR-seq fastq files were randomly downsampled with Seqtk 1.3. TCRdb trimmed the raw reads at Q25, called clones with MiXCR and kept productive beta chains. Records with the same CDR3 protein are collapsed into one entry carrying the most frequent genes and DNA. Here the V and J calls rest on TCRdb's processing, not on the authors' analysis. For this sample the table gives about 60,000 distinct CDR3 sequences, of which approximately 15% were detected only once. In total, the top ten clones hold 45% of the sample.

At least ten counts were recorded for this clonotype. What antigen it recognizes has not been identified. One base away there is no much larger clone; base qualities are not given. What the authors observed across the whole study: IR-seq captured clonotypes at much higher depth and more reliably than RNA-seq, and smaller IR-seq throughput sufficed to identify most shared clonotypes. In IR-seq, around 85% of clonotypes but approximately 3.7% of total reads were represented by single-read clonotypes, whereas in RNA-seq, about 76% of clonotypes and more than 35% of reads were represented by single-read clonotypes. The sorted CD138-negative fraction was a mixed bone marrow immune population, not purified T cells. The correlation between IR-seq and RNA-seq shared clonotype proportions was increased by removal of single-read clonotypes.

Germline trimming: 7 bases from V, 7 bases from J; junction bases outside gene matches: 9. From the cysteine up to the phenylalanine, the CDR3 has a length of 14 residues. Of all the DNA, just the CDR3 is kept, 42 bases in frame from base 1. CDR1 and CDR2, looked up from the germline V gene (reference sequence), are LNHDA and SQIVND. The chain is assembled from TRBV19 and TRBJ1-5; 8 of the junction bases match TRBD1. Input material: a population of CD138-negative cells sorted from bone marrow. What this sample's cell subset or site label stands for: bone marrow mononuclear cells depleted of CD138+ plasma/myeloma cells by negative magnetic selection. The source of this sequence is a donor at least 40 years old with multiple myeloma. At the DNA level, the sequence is TGTGCCAGTAACACCGGGACAGGCCCCCAGCCCCAGCATTTT. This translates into CASNTGTGPQPQHF.